This T cell receptor (beta chain) was captured in a study of T cell responses to AZD1222 COVID-19 vaccine. Study findings and constraints: Donors were largely white British and mainly female; clonal diversity was possibly underestimated.

Comment on this clone: Its target is not known.

The CDR3 is 15 residues long. Germline CDR1 is MNHEY and CDR2 is SMNVEV (reference sequence). Deletions cut 5 bases from V and 3 bases from J, with 15 bases between. TCRdb's table, derived via immunoSEQ multiplex PCR, lists solely in-frame clones and lacks some. The sample yields approximately 170,000 clones, roughly 89% seen once. Sequenced here: peripheral blood, sampled on day 0 of AZD1222 vaccination. The chain carries TRBV27 and TRBJ2-3, with D perhaps TRBD2 (5 bases). The clonotype originates from an adult in good health. The CDR3 loop is CASSPARARTDTQYF. CDR3 nucleotide sequence: TGTGCCAGCAGTCCCGCGCGGGCGCGGACAGATACGCAGTATTTT.